This T cell receptor (beta chain) was captured by sequencing in a study of blood T cell repertoires in COVID-19. V dropped 2 bases and J dropped 1; count of bases not matched to a gene: 7. From germline, CDR1 is SEHNR and CDR2 FQNEAQ (reference sequence). CDR3 length: 18 residues. In the original workflow: It was from reference gene primer amplification that nucleated cell counts were estimated. This table comes from immunoSEQ multiplex PCR, and its TCRdb copy is limited to in-frame clones, with some not included. D and trimming were read from the DNA, whereas the V and J calls and clone size are those reported in that table. The table lists about 74,000 clones, 70% to 90% of them singletons.

The V and J genes are TRBV7-9 and TRBJ2-1; 11 bases are a match to TRBD1. The sequenced sample was peripheral blood. The receptor was isolated from a man in his sixties or seventies with active or convalescent COVID-19. In nucleotides, the CDR3 is TGTGCCAGCAGCTTAACCGGGACAGGGGGAAAGTCCTACAATGAGCAGTTCTTC. Translation: CASSLTGTGGKSYNEQFF.